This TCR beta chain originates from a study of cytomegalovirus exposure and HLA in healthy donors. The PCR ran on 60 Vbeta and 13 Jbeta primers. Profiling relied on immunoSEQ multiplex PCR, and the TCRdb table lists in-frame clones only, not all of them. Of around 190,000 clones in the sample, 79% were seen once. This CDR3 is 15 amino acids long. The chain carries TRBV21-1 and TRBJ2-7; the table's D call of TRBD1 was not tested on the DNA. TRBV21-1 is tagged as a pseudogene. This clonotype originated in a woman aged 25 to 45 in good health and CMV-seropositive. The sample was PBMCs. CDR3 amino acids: CASSLGQRRAYEQYF. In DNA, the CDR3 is TGTGCCAGCAGCTTGGGACAGCGGCGGGCCTACGAGCAGTACTTC.